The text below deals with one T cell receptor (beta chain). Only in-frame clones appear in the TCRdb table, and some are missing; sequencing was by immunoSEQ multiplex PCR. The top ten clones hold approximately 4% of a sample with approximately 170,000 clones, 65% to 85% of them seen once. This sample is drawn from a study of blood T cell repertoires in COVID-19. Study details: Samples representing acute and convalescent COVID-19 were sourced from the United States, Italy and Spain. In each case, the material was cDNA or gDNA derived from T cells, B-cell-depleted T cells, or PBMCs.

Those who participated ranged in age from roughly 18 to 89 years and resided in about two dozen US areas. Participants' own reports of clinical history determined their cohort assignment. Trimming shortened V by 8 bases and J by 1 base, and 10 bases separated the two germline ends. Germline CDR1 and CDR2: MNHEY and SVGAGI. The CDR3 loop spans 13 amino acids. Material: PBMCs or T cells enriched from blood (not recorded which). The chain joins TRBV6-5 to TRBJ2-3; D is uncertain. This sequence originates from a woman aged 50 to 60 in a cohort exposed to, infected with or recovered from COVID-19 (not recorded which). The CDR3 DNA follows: TGTGCCAGCGAGCTTCGGGGCACAGATACGCAGTATTTT. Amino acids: CASELRGTDTQYF.